This T cell receptor beta chain was documented in a study of T cell responses to AZD1222 COVID-19 vaccine. CDR3 length: 12 amino acids. CDR1 is SGHNT and CDR2 is YENEEA in the germline V gene. V lost 1 base and J 12 bases, leaving 10 bases between the germline ends. Turning to this clone: Its antigen is not known.

Assay: immunoSEQ multiplex PCR; the TCRdb copy retains only in-frame clones and omits some. The sample yields 72,000 or so clones, roughly nine tenths seen once. Second-dose timings of about 4 or about 12 weeks were pooled. Study conclusions and caveats: Without day 14 samples, only post-peak T cell repertoires were studied. The study found Spike-specific TCR breadth and depth rose after two AZD1222 doses. Spike-wide vaccine-associated CD4 TCRs dominated at 160-218 and 743-854.

The clonotype was recovered from an adult who received the AZD1222 COVID-19 vaccine. The sequences come from peripheral blood, collected 28 days after the second AZD1222 dose. The chain recombines TRBV11-3 with TRBJ2-1; D not certain. This CDR3 is CASSLVLNGQFF. In nucleotides, the CDR3 is TGTGCCAGCAGCTTAGTTCTGAACGGGCAGTTCTTC. The complete variable domain, with remaining parts taken from reference TRBV11-3 and TRBJ2-1, reads EAGVVQSPRYKIIEKKQPVAFWCNPISGHNTLYWYLQNLGQGPELLIRYENEEAVDDSQLPKDRFSAERLKGVDSTLKIQPAELGDSAVYLCASSLVLNGQFFGPGTRLTVL.